A selection of T cell receptor beta chains follows, all from one sample in a study of T-cell memory formation after mild COVID-19. TCRdb re-called the 5' RACE reads through MiXCR, storing one row per CDR3 protein. The table has 550,000 to 650,000 distinct CDR3 sequences, about 18% seen once; the top ten hold around 8.1%. Input material: PBMCs or a T cell subset sorted from them (not recorded which). The receptors were gathered from an adult woman who had mild COVID-19 (a few samples of this study predate the infection). Cell type and time point are not known. Both conserved end residues are part of each CDR3. Fields, in order: J gene, V gene, clone size, D gene, CDR3 DNA, CDR3 protein. A D gene is named only where the DNA matches it firmly. Clone size is not always given. Where it is, it says once, few, many or a class for expanded clones.

>TRBJ2-3|TRBV12-3/TRBV12-4|-|-
TGTGCCAGCAGTCCACCGGGCCCCCGGACGCCAGATACGCAGTATTTT
CASSPPGPRTPDTQYF
>TRBJ2-1|TRBV12-3/TRBV12-4|few|-
TGTGCCAGCAGTTTTGAGGACAGCAATGAGCAGTTCTTC
CASSFEDSNEQFF
>TRBJ1-5|TRBV27|-|-
TGTGCCAGCAGCCCGCTCAGGGGCGATCAGCCCCAGCATTTT
CASSPLRGDQPQHF
>TRBJ1-2|TRBV6-1|few|-
TGTGCCAACACATTCAAAGGGGGCTACACCTTC
CANTFKGGYTF
>TRBJ2-3|TRBV20-1|-|TRBD2
TGCAGTGCTTACCGGGACTACACAGATACGCAGTATTTT
CSAYRDYTDTQYF
>TRBJ2-1|TRBV9|-|-
TGTGCCAGCAGCGTATCGGAAGCGCGATTAAATGAGCAGTTCTTC
CASSVSEARLNEQFF
>TRBJ1-1|TRBV4-3|-|-
TGCGCCAGCAGCCAAGACTCGCTAGGGGACACTGAAGCTTTCTTT
CASSQDSLGDTEAFF
>TRBJ1-1|TRBV20-1|few|TRBD1
TGCAGTGCTCTGAGCGGGACAGGGGTCACTGAAGCTTTCTTT
CSALSGTGVTEAFF
>TRBJ1-6|TRBV11-2|many|-
TGTGCCAGCAGCTTCTGGACGGATTATAATTCACCCCTCCACTTT
CASSFWTDYNSPLHF
>TRBJ1-6|TRBV5-1|-|-
TGCGCCAGCAGCATCGGGGTGGAGAATTCACCCCTCCACTTT
CASSIGVENSPLHF
>TRBJ1-2|TRBV30|-|TRBD1
TGTGCCTGGAGGACTGACCCGGGACAGGGAGACGGCTACACCTTC
CAWRTDPGQGDGYTF
>TRBJ2-5|TRBV4-1|few|-
TGCGCCAGCAGCCAAGAACCGGCTCAAGAGACCCAGTACTTC
CASSQEPAQETQYF
>TRBJ2-2|TRBV25-1|few|TRBD2
TGTGCCAGCAGCCTTGGCGGGGGAGCCGGGGAGCTGTTTTTT
CASSLGGGAGELFF
>TRBJ2-7|TRBV2|many|-
TGTGCCAGCAGTGAGGAGGACAGGACTAACTACGAGCAGTACTTC
CASSEEDRTNYEQYF
>TRBJ2-7|TRBV7-8|-|TRBD2
TGTGCCAGCAGCCGCCCGGGGTTAGCGGGAGGATACGAGCAGTACTTC
CASSRPGLAGGYEQYF
>TRBJ2-3|TRBV14|-|-
TGTGCCAGCAGCCAAGATTATTCGAGGGATACGCAGTATTTT
CASSQDYSRDTQYF
>TRBJ2-5|TRBV12-3/TRBV12-4|few|-
TGTGCCAGCACCCAGGGATTTTCGGAGACCCAGTACTTC
CASTQGFSETQYF
>TRBJ2-1|TRBV9|-|-
TGTGCCAGCAGCGTACTCGATTATAACAATGAGCAGTTCTTC
CASSVLDYNNEQFF
>TRBJ2-5|TRBV3-1|few|-
TGTGCCAGCAGCCGGGGGGACAGCTACCAAGAGACCCAGTACTTC
CASSRGDSYQETQYF
>TRBJ1-2|TRBV7-9|few|-
TGTGCCAGCAGCTTAAGCTATGGCTACACCTTC
CASSLSYGYTF
>TRBJ1-1|TRBV19|once|-
TGTGCCAGTAGGGAACCTCCGACTGAAGCTTTCTTT
CASREPPTEAFF
>TRBJ2-3|TRBV10-3|few|TRBD2
TGTGCCATCAGTGAGTCGGAAAACCTAGCGGGGTTCACAGATACGCAGTATTTT
CAISESENLAGFTDTQYF
>TRBJ2-3|TRBV30|-|-
TGTGCCTGGAGTCAAGGGCCGTGGAGCACAGATACGCAGTATTTT
CAWSQGPWSTDTQYF
>TRBJ1-5|TRBV2|many|-
TGTGCCAGCAGTGAATCTCAAGCGGGGCCCCAGCATTTT
CASSESQAGPQHF
>TRBJ2-1|TRBV19|few|TRBD1
TGTGCCAGTAGTGAGGGACAGATTAACAATGAGCAGTTCTTC
CASSEGQINNEQFF